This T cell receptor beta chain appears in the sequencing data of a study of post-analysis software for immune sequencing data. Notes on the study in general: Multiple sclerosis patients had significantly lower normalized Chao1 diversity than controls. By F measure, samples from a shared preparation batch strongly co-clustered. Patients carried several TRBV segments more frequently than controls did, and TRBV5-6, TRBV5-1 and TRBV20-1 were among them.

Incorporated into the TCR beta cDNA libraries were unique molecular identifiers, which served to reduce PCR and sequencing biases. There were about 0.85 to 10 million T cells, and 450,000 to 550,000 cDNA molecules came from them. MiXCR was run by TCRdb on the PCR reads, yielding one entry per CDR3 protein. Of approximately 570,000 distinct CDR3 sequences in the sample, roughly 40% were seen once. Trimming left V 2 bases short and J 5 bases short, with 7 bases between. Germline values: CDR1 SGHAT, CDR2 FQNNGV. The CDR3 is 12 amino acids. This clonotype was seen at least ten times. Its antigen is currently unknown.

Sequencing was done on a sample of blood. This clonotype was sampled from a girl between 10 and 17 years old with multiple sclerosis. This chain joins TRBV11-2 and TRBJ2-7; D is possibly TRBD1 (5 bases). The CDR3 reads CASSLQGNEQYF. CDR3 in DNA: TGTGCCAGCAGCTTACAGGGTAACGAGCAGTACTTC.